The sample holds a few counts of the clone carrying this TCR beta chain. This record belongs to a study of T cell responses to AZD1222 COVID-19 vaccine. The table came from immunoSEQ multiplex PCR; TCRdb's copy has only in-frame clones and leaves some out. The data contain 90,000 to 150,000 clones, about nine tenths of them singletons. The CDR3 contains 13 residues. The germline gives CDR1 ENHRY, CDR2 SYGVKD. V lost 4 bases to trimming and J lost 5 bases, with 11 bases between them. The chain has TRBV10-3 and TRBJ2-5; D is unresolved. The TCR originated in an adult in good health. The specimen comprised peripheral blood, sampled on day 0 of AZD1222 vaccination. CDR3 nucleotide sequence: TGTGCCATCAGTGGATCGCAGTCGGAGACCCAGTACTTC. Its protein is CAISGSQSETQYF.